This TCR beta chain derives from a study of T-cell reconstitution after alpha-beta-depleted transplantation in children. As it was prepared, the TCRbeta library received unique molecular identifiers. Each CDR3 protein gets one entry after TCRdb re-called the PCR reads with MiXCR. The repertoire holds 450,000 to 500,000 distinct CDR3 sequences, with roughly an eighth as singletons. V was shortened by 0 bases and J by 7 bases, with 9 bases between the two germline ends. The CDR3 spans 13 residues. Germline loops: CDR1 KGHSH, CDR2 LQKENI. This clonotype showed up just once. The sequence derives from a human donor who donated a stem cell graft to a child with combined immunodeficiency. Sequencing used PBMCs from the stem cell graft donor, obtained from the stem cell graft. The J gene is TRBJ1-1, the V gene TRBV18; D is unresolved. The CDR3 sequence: CASSPPSAFEAFF. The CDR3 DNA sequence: TGTGCCAGCTCACCACCATCGGCTTTTGAAGCTTTCTTT.